This TCR beta chain is drawn from a study of T cell responses to AZD1222 COVID-19 vaccine. Study results and limitations: Regions 160-218 and 743-854 held dominance among vaccine-associated CD4 TCRs, which spanned spike.

This CDR3 comprises 14 residues. The germline V gene has CDR1 SGHDT and CDR2 YYEEEE. V was pared by 4 bases and J by 1 base, with 11 bases between. TCRdb keeps only in-frame clones here, not all; method: immunoSEQ multiplex PCR. This sample carries some 180,000 clones, roughly 91% of them seen once, and the ten largest clones take around 0.97%. This clone was picked up one time. Its antigen remains unidentified. Sample: peripheral blood, taken 28 days after the second dose of the MenACWY control vaccine. This TCR was sampled from an adult who received the MenACWY meningococcal vaccine as a control. The V call is TRBV5-6, the J call TRBJ1-2, with D tentatively TRBD1 (6 bases). CDR3 protein: CASSQTGVNYGYTF. The CDR3 bases are TGTGCCAGCAGCCAGACAGGCGTTAACTATGGCTACACCTTC.